This T cell receptor beta chain was profiled in a study of OX40 agonist ivuxolimab in advanced cancers. Study-wide background: The patients' treatment was ivuxolimab, an agonistic anti-OX40 (CD134) antibody. A history of anti-PD-1, anti-PD-L1 or anti-CTLA-4 therapy was acceptable, and around 36% had some. Three dose-escalation patients had partial responses: one with hepatocellular carcinoma and two with cutaneous melanoma. Hepatocellular carcinoma, melanoma, renal cell or head and neck cancer was diagnosed in the dose-escalation patients.

Profiled with immunoSEQ multiplex PCR; TCRdb holds only in-frame clones, not every one. The profile covers about 32,000 clones, with less than 85% appearing a single time and 20% to 25% taken by the ten largest. Germline CDR1 is SGHNT and CDR2 is YYREEE (reference sequence). The CDR3 runs to 15 residues. Unmatched junction bases numbered 11, after V lost 4 bases and J lost 5 bases. This clone was picked up one time. This TCR derives from an adult with an advanced solid tumor such as melanoma, head and neck, liver or kidney cancer. The gene calls are TRBV5-4 and TRBJ1-1; 7 positions agree with TRBD1. The input for sequencing was CD4+ or CD8+ T cells sorted from blood, taken in a trial of the OX40 agonist ivuxolimab. CDR3 region: CASSTALQGRTEAFF. The DNA for the CDR3 is TGTGCCAGCAGCACAGCTTTACAGGGGAGGACTGAAGCTTTCTTT.